The next 30 T cell receptor beta chains were all read from a single sample in a study of T cell responses to AZD1222 COVID-19 vaccine. Assay: immunoSEQ multiplex PCR; the TCRdb copy retains only in-frame clones and omits some. This table has around 84,000 clones, around 92% appearing once. Sequenced material: peripheral blood, taken on day 0 of MenACWY control vaccination. All receptors derive from an adult in good health.

The chain couples TRBV6-5 to TRBJ1-1; D might be TRBD1 (6 bases). The CDR3 runs 14 residues. V shed 7 bases and J shed 6 bases, with 18 bases lying between them. Germline CDR1 MNHEY, CDR2 SVGAGI. The CDR3 sequence: CASNKAGARAEAFF. Written as DNA, the CDR3 is TGTGCCAGCAATAAGGCGGGGGCGCGGGCTGAAGCTTTCTTT.

The genes are TRBV27 and TRBJ2-7; D is perhaps TRBD2 (7 bases). The CDR3 is 14 amino acids. V was cut by 3 bases and J by 3 bases, with 12 bases left in between. CDR1 is MNHEY and CDR2 is SMNVEV in the germline V gene (reference sequence). The CDR3 DNA reads as TGTGCCAGCAGTTTTGGGGGCGGGAGCTACGAGCAGTACTTC. Its protein is CASSFGGGSYEQYF.

This rearrangement joins TRBV2 to TRBJ2-4, with 9 nucleotides matching TRBD1. The CDR3 has 15 amino acids. Germline lookup yields CDR1 SNHLY and CDR2 FYNNEI. V was pared by 6 bases and J by 3 bases, with 6 bases of the junction left unmatched. The DNA of the CDR3 is TGTGCCAGCAGGGCCGAGACAGGGGGCAAAAACATTCAGTACTTC. The encoded protein is CASRAETGGKNIQYF.

This chain connects TRBV11-2 to TRBJ2-5; TRBD2 is a possible D gene (6 bases). This CDR3 has 14 residues. The V end lost 5 bases, the J end lost 4 bases, and 14 bases lay between the germline ends. Per germline, CDR1 SGHAT and CDR2 FQNNGV. CDR3 coding DNA: TGTGCCAGCAGCCCTACGATCGGGGGAGAGACCCAGTACTTC. This gives the protein CASSPTIGGETQYF. Complete variable domain (other parts from reference TRBV11-2 and TRBJ2-5): EAGVAQSPRYKIIEKRQSVAFWCNPISGHATLYWYQQILGQGPKLLIQFQNNGVVDDSQLPKDRFSAERLKGVDSTLKIQPAKLEDSAVYLCASSPTIGGETQYFGPGTRLLVL.

V is TRBV5-1 and J is TRBJ2-5; 9 positions match TRBD2. The CDR3 contains 15 residues. The germline V gene has CDR1 SGHRS and CDR2 YFSETQ. V lost 4 bases, J lost 2 bases, and 6 bases stayed unmatched. The chain's CDR3 is CASSGVAGVQETQYF. CDR3 in DNA: TGCGCCAGCAGCGGGGTAGCGGGAGTGCAAGAGACCCAGTACTTC.

The chain joins TRBV10-1 to TRBJ2-7; D might be TRBD2 (6 bases). V was shortened by 5 bases and J by 2 bases, with 16 bases between the two germline ends. The CDR3 spans 15 residues. The germline gives CDR1 WNHNN, CDR2 SYGVQD (reference sequence). The CDR3 sequence is CASSLGSGATYEQYF. In DNA form, the CDR3 reads TGCGCCAGCAGTTTAGGTTCGGGAGCGACCTACGAGCAGTACTTC.

The gene calls are TRBV19 and TRBJ1-1, with D hard to call. The CDR3 is made up of 14 amino acids. V was cut by 6 bases and J by 1 base, with 12 bases left in between. Germline CDR1 LNHDA, CDR2 SQIVND (reference sequence). The CDR3 DNA is TGTGCCAGTAGATTCGGGCAGGCGAACACTGAAGCTTTCTTT. Residues: CASRFGQANTEAFF.

This sequence joins TRBV19 and TRBJ1-5; no firm D call. V lost 9 bases to trimming and J lost 1 base, with 19 bases between them. Per germline, CDR1 LNHDA and CDR2 SQIVND (reference sequence). The CDR3 consists of 16 residues. The CDR3 DNA reads as TGTGCCAGCCACCAAACCTGGGATTCGAGCAATCAGCCCCAGCATTTT. It codes for CASHQTWDSSNQPQHF.

The DNA of the CDR3 is TGTGCCAGTAGTGTTGACCCCGTTGCGGCGGGTACTGAAGCTTTCTTT. This sequence encodes CASSVDPVAAGTEAFF. The V call is TRBV19, the J call TRBJ1-1; no clear D. CDR3 length: 16 residues. Germline CDR1 and CDR2: LNHDA and SQIVND (reference sequence). The V gene lost 5 bases and the J gene lost 5 bases, with 21 bases spanning the gap.

The sample holds one count of this clone. The rearrangement links TRBV27 to TRBJ2-3; TRBD2 matches 9 bases. The CDR3 totals 16 residues. After removal of 3 bases from V and 2 bases from J, the junction contained 6 bases not matched to a gene. CDR1 MNHEY and CDR2 SMNVEV come from the germline V gene (reference sequence). CDR3 sequence: CASSFGQRGDTDTQYF. In DNA form, the CDR3 reads TGTGCCAGCAGTTTCGGTCAGCGGGGGGACACAGATACGCAGTATTTT.

The chain carries TRBV2 and TRBJ1-5; possible D gene TRBD1, 6 bases. The CDR3 loop spans 17 amino acids. CDR1 SNHLY and CDR2 FYNNEI come from the germline V gene. Trimming shortened V by 8 bases and J by 2 bases, and 22 bases separated the two germline ends. The CDR3 nucleotides are TGTGCCAGCTCCGGGACAAGAGAAAAGATTGGCAATCAGCCCCAGCATTTT. It yields the protein CASSGTREKIGNQPQHF. Looking up the rest from reference TRBV2 and TRBJ1-5 gives the full variable domain: EPEVTQTPSHQVTQMGQEVILRCVPISNHLYFYWYRQILGQKVEFLVSFYNNEISEKSEIFDDQFSVERPDGSNFTLKIRSTKLEDSAMYFCASSGTREKIGNQPQHFGDGTRLSIL.

The chain couples TRBV6-5 to TRBJ2-2, with 13 bases matching TRBD2. Trimming removed 7 bases from V and 5 bases from J; junction bases left unmatched: 4. Per the germline V gene, CDR1 is MNHEY and CDR2 is SVGAGI. The CDR3 is made up of 15 amino acids. CDR3 DNA: TGTGCCAGCACCTTGGGACTAGCGGGAACCGGGGAGCTGTTTTTT. This gives the protein CASTLGLAGTGELFF.

V usage is TRBV18 and J usage is TRBJ1-5; D may be TRBD1 (5 bases). V lost 3 bases and J 4 bases, leaving 7 bases between the germline ends. There are 13 residues in the CDR3. Germline-derived CDR1 and CDR2 are KGHSH and LQKENI. The CDR3 loop reads CASSPDNNQPQHF. CDR3 DNA sequence: TGTGCCAGCTCACCGGACAATAATCAGCCCCAGCATTTT.

CDR3 bases: TGTGCCACCAGGAGAACAAATACAGGCACTGAAGCTTTCTTT. It yields the protein CATRRTNTGTEAFF. The chain uses TRBV15 and TRBJ1-1; weak D call: TRBD1 (5 bases). The V gene lost 6 bases and the J gene lost 4 bases, with 15 bases spanning the gap. Germline-derived CDR1 and CDR2 are LNHNV and YYDKDF (reference sequence). The CDR3 has 14 residues.

This clone was observed once. V gene TRBV2 combines with J gene TRBJ1-6; D not resolved. Germline V gene lookup returns CDR1 SNHLY and CDR2 FYNNEI. The CDR3 length is 13 residues. Deletions cut 6 bases from V and 7 bases from J, with 10 bases between. The CDR3 loop reads CASSVAENSPLHF. The CDR3 region has the DNA TGTGCCAGCAGCGTTGCGGAAAATTCACCCCTCCACTTT.

This clone showed up just a few times. The chain is built from TRBV10-3 and TRBJ2-2; no reliable D call. CDR3 size: 14 residues. CDR1 is ENHRY, CDR2 SYGVKD, per germline. Trimming stripped 5 bases from V and 6 bases from J, with 13 bases between. The CDR3 is CAISPDGRAGELFF. The CDR3 nucleotides are TGTGCCATCAGTCCGGACGGAAGGGCCGGGGAGCTGTTTTTT.

J is TRBJ1-2 and V is TRBV28; D is perhaps TRBD1 (5 bases). Germline lookup yields CDR1 MDHEN and CDR2 SYDVKM. The CDR3 sequence is 13 residues long. The V gene lost 6 bases and the J gene lost 4 bases, with 12 bases spanning the gap. This CDR3 reads CASRRPGLYGYTF. The CDR3 nucleotides read TGTGCCAGCAGGCGGCCGGGGCTCTATGGCTACACCTTC.

This clone appeared once. The junction does not match germline at one end; this may be a read error. The chain employs TRBV3-1 (or the pseudogene TRBV3-2) and TRBJ2-5, with 13 nucleotides matching TRBD2. The CDR3 consists of 16 residues. CDR1 is LGHDT and CDR2 is YNNKEL in the germline V gene (reference sequence). The chain's CDR3 is CASRQGLAGDQETQYF. CDR3 DNA: TGTGCCAGCAGACAAGGACTAGCGGGAGACCAAGAGACCCAGTACTTC.

The genes are TRBV4-2 and TRBJ2-7; perhaps TRBD2 as D (6 bases). Germline V lookup: CDR1 LGHNA, CDR2 YNFKEQ. The CDR3 length is 13 residues. Trimming took off 3 bases at V and 4 bases at J, with 10 bases between the two ends. The DNA for the CDR3 is TGTGCCAGCAGCCAGGTGGGGACTTACGAGCAGTACTTC. It specifies CASSQVGTYEQYF.

This chain's CDR3 is CASSVGDPGGNTIYF. CDR3 DNA: TGTGCCAGCAGCGTAGGGGACCCGGGGGGAAACACCATATATTTT. The chain uses TRBV9 and TRBJ1-3; maybe TRBD1 (5 bases). Germline-derived CDR1 and CDR2 are SGDLS and YYNGEE. The CDR3 has 15 amino acids. Trimming stripped 0 bases from V and 4 bases from J, with 11 bases between.

The V and J genes are TRBV6-5 and TRBJ1-6; unclear D gene. The germline CDR1 and CDR2 sequences are MNHEY and SVGAGI. CDR3 length equals 13 residues. V lost 8 bases to trimming and J lost 2 bases, with 7 bases between them. CDR3 residues: CASRQPYNSPLHF. The CDR3 nucleotides read TGTGCCAGCCGCCAGCCCTATAATTCACCCCTCCACTTT.

The chain joins TRBV7-3 to TRBJ2-3; perhaps TRBD1 as D (8 bases). Looked up from germline, CDR1 is SGHTA and CDR2 is FQGTGA. The V end lost 5 bases, the J end lost 2 bases, and 14 bases lay between the germline ends. The CDR3 is made up of 15 amino acids. CDR3 nucleotide sequence: TGTGCCAGCAGCCCAACAGGGGGGGACACAGATACGCAGTATTTT. Translated, it gives CASSPTGGDTDTQYF.

The chain employs TRBV15 and TRBJ1-1, with D perhaps TRBD1 (5 bases). This CDR3 has 12 amino acids. Germline V gene data show CDR1 as LNHNV and CDR2 as YYDKDF (reference sequence). The germline V and J ends were trimmed by 8 bases and 4 bases, with 11 bases remaining between them. CDR3 region: CATGALSTEAFF. The CDR3 nucleotides are TGTGCCACCGGGGCCCTGAGCACTGAAGCTTTCTTT.

CDR3 amino acids: CSVLVMEHGYTF. The CDR3 bases are TGCAGCGTTCTTGTCATGGAGCATGGCTACACCTTC. The V gene is TRBV29-1, the J gene TRBJ1-2; D not certain. This CDR3 is 12 amino acids long. Trimming cost V 5 bases and J 6 bases, with 13 bases left between them. Germline values: CDR1 SQVTM, CDR2 ANQGSEA.

DNA of the CDR3: TGTGCCAGCAGCTTAGTAGCGGGAGTTGTAGATACGCAGTATTTT. Translation gives CASSLVAGVVDTQYF. The J gene is TRBJ2-3, the V gene TRBV7-2; TRBD2 matches 9 bases. Germline values: CDR1 SGHTA, CDR2 FQGNSA. Losses at the gene ends were 1 base for V and 5 bases for J; bases not matched to a gene: 4. The length of the CDR3 is 15 residues.

Notes on this clone: A read error may account for a junction end that differs from germline. The chain employs TRBV3-1 (or the pseudogene TRBV3-2) and TRBJ1-3, with D hard to call. In germline, CDR1 is LGHDT, CDR2 YNNKEL (reference sequence). This CDR3 is 14 amino acids long. This CDR3 is CTSSQGGSGNTIYF. In DNA form, the CDR3 reads TGTACCAGCAGCCAAGGTGGCTCTGGAAACACCATATATTTT.

This clone was counted only a few times. The chain is built from TRBV29-1 and TRBJ1-1; the D is unclear. Germline loops: CDR1 SQVTM, CDR2 ANQGSEA. Trimming took off 1 base at V and 1 base at J, with 4 bases between the two ends. The CDR3 has 12 amino acids. CDR3: CSVEGRNTEAFF. The DNA for the CDR3 is TGCAGCGTTGAAGGGAGGAACACTGAAGCTTTCTTT. Complete variable domain (other parts from reference TRBV29-1 and TRBJ1-1): SAVISQKPSRDICQRGTSLTIQCQVDSQVTMMFWYRQQPGQSLTLIATANQGSEATYESGFVIDKFPISRPNLTFSTLTVSNMSPEDSSIYLCSVEGRNTEAFFGQGTRLTVV.

V and J are TRBV7-2 and TRBJ2-3; TRBD2 matches at 7 bases. Per the germline V gene, CDR1 is SGHTA and CDR2 is FQGNSA. After removal of 6 bases from V and 3 bases from J, the junction contained 9 bases not matched to a gene. The CDR3 has 15 residues. The CDR3 DNA follows: TGTGCCAGCAGTACCAGCGGGGCAAAAACAGATACGCAGTATTTT. The encoded protein is CASSTSGAKTDTQYF.

J is TRBJ1-2 and V is TRBV6-1, with 7 bases lining up with TRBD1. Germline values: CDR1 MNHNS, CDR2 SASEGT. CDR3 length: 14 residues. Trimming removed 3 bases from V and 8 bases from J; junction bases left unmatched: 9. The CDR3 loop is CASSEARQGVGYTF. CDR3 DNA sequence: TGTGCCAGCAGTGAGGCCAGACAGGGAGTAGGCTACACCTTC.

The rearrangement uses TRBV7-9 and TRBJ1-1; D unclear. CDR1 is SEHNR, CDR2 FQNEAQ, per germline (reference sequence). Between the trimmed V and J ends, which lost 5 bases and 5 bases, there was a span of 15 bases. The CDR3 extends over 14 amino acids. CDR3 DNA: TGTGCCAGCAGCCCTCAGGCAGGAGGAACTGAAGCTTTCTTT. It translates to CASSPQAGGTEAFF.